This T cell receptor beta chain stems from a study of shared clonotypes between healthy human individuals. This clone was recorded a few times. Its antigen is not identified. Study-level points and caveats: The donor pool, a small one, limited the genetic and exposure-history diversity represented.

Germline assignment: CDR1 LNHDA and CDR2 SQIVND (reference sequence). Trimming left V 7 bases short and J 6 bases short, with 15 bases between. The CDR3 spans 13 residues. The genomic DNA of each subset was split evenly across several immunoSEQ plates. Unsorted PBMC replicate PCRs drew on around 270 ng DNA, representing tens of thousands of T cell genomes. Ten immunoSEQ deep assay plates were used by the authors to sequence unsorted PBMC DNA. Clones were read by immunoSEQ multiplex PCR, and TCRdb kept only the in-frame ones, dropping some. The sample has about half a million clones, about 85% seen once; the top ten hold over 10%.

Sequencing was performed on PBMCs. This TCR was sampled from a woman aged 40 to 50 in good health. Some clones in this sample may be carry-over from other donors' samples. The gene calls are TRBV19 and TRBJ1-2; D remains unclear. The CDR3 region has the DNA TGTGCCAGTATAGGAAGCCGCTCTGATGGCTACACCTTC. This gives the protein CASIGSRSDGYTF.